The T cell receptor beta chain described here comes from a study of T cells in Graves' hyperthyroidism and ophthalmopathy. Whole-study results and caveats: Ophthalmopathy onset followed model prediction by a median about 6.5 months. Most clonotypes expanded in the thyroid (above 0.001) were also present in blood.

CDR3 length: 15 residues. Per germline, CDR1 SNHLY and CDR2 FYNNEI. Trimming removed 2 bases from V and 6 bases from J, with 13 bases in between. This clonotype was picked up a small number of times. No antigen is known for it. RNA transcripts served as the template for amplifying TCR beta CDR3 regions. The TCR CDR3 was amplified in a first-round RT-PCR using the HTBI primer set. TCRdb itself ran the multiplex PCR reads through MiXCR, one entry per CDR3 protein. The table shows roughly 380,000 distinct CDR3 sequences, with about 15% occurring only once. The chain employs TRBV2 and TRBJ2-2; D may be TRBD1 (5 bases). Sequenced material: blood. The receptor's source is a woman aged 55 to 70 with Graves' hyperthyroidism. The CDR3 loop is CASSEQGYGAGELFF. The DNA for the CDR3 is TGTGCCAGCAGTGAACAGGGCTACGGAGCCGGGGAGCTGTTTTTT. The full variable domain, in which reference TRBV2 and TRBJ2-2 provide the parts outside the CDR3, is EPEVTQTPSHQVTQMGQEVILRCVPISNHLYFYWYRQILGQKVEFLVSFYNNEISEKSEIFDDQFSVERPDGSNFTLKIRSTKLEDSAMYFCASSEQGYGAGELFFGEGSRLTVL.